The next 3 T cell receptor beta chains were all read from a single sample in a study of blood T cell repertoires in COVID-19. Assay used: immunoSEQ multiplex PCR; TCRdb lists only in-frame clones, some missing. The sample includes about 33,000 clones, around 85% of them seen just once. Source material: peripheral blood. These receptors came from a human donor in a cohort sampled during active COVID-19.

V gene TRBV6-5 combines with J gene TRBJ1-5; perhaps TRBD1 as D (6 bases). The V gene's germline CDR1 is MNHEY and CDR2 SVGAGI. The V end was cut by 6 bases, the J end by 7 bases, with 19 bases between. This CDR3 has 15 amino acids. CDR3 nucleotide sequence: TGTGCCAGCAGAGCCGGGCAGGGGACGAACCAGCCCCAGCATTTT. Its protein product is CASRAGQGTNQPQHF.

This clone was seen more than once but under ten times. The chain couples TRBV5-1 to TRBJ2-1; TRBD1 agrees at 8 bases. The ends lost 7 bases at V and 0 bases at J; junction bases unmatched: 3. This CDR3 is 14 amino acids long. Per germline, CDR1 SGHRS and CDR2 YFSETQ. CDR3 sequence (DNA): TGCGCCAGCGGGGACAGGCACTCCTACAATGAGCAGTTCTTC. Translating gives CASGDRHSYNEQFF.

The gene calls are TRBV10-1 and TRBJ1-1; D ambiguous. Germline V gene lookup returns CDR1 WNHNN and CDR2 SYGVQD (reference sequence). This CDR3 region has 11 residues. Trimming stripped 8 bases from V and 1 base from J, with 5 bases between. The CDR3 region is CASGTNTEAFF. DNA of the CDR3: TGCGCCAGCGGCACGAACACTGAAGCTTTCTTT.